This is a list of T cell receptor beta chains from one sample in a study of cytomegalovirus exposure and HLA in healthy donors. The repertoire was sequenced with immunoSEQ multiplex PCR; TCRdb's copy has only in-frame clones and lacks some. Its clone listing holds 85,000 to 90,000 clones. Sample: PBMCs. These receptors originate from a man in his fifties in good health and CMV-seropositive. The CDR3 runs from the conserved cysteine through the conserved F or W. A D gene is named only where the DNA matches it firmly.

j_call | d_call | v_call | cdr3_nt | cdr3_aa
TRBJ2-1 | - | TRBV29-1 | TGCAGCGCTCAAACAGGGCCCAATGAGCAGTTCTTC | CSAQTGPNEQFF
TRBJ2-5 | TRBD2 | TRBV4-2 | TGTGCCAGCAGCTCCGGGACTAGCGGTGAGCGGGGGGAGACCCAGTACTTC | CASSSGTSGERGETQYF
TRBJ1-6 | - | TRBV11-3 | TGTGCCAGCAGCTTCACAATCAATTCACCCCTCCACTTT | CASSFTINSPLHF
TRBJ2-3 | - | TRBV9 | TGTGCCAGCAGCGTAAGGATAGCGGATACTAGCACAGATACGCAGTATTTT | CASSVRIADTSTDTQYF
TRBJ2-2 | - | TRBV4-3 | TGCGCCAGCAGCCAAGAAGGCGGCGTGTCCGGGGAGCTGTTTTTT | CASSQEGGVSGELFF
TRBJ1-5 | - | TRBV2 | TGTGCCAGCAGGAGGGGAGGGGTAAGCAATCAGCCCCAGCATTTT | CASRRGGVSNQPQHF
TRBJ2-1 | TRBD2 | TRBV2 | TGTGCCAGCAGTGATCGAGGGCTAGCGGTGCAGTTCTTC | CASSDRGLAVQFF
TRBJ1-5 | TRBD1 | TRBV18 | TGTGCCAGCTCACCGGGACAGGGAAACCAGCCCCAGCATTTT | CASSPGQGNQPQHF
TRBJ2-7 | TRBD2 | TRBV5-4 | TGTGCCAGCAGCTGGGCGGGAGAAGACTACGAGCAGTACTTC | CASSWAGEDYEQYF
TRBJ2-3 | TRBD2 | TRBV7-9 | TGTGCCAGCAGCTTAGCGGGGAGGGCCACTGTAGATACGCAGTATTTT | CASSLAGRATVDTQYF
TRBJ1-1 | - | TRBV7-9 | TGTGCCAGCAGCTTAGGGGGGGGTACTGAAGCTTTCTTT | CASSLGGGTEAFF